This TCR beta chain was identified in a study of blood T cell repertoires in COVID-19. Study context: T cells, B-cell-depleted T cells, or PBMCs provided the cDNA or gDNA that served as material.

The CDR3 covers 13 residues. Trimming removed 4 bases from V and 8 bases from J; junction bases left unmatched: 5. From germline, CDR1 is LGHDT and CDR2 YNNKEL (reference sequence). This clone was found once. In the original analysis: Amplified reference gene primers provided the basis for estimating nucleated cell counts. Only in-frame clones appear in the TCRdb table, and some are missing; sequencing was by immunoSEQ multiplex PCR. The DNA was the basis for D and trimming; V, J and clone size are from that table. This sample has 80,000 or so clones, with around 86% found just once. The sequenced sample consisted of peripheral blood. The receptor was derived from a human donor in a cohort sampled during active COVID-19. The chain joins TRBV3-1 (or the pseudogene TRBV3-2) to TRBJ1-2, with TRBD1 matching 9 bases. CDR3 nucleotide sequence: TGTGCCAGCAGCCGGGGGACAGGGAACGGCTACACCTTC. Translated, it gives CASSRGTGNGYTF.